This passage covers 29 T cell receptor beta chains from one sample sequenced in a study of T-cell reconstitution after alpha-beta-depleted transplantation in children. The authors prepared the TCRbeta library with unique molecular identifiers. TCRdb reprocessed the PCR reads with MiXCR, giving one entry per CDR3 protein. The data contain about 250,000 distinct CDR3 sequences, 20% to 30% of them singletons. This sample comprised PBMCs, mostly from graft donor cells, obtained 360 days after TCRalphabeta/CD19-depleted stem cell transplant. Receptors were obtained from a female patient between 2 and 15 years old who had a stem cell transplant for congenital amegakaryocytic thrombocytopenia, so the T cells may come from the graft donor.

This clonotype has a handful of counts. The chain joins TRBV12-3 or TRBV12-4 to TRBJ1-5; no definite D call. Trimming took off 1 base at V and 2 bases at J, with 12 bases between the two ends. The CDR3 is made up of 16 amino acids. CDR3 residues: CASSLGRPYGNQPQHF. In nucleotides, the CDR3 is TGTGCCAGCAGTTTAGGACGGCCGTATGGCAATCAGCCCCAGCATTTT.

This clonotype turned up a few times. The chain has TRBV12-3 or TRBV12-4 and TRBJ2-7; D is possibly TRBD2 (7 bases). With 5 bases removed from V and 7 bases from J, the gap between germline ends came to 21 bases. The CDR3 has 15 residues. The DNA of the CDR3 is TGTGCCAGCAGTAAGGGGGGGGGCGGGTCTCGGGAGCAGTACTTC. It encodes CASSKGGGGSREQYF.

The chain is built from TRBV12-3 or TRBV12-4 and TRBJ2-5; no firm D call. Deletions cut 3 bases from V and 2 bases from J, with 13 bases between. The CDR3 loop spans 15 amino acids. The CDR3 DNA follows: TGTGCCAGCAGTTTTGGCAGACCCCCACAAGAGACCCAGTACTTC. As protein: CASSFGRPPQETQYF.

The sample holds a few counts of this clonotype. The rearrangement joins TRBV7-8 to TRBJ2-7, with 8 bases aligning to TRBD2. The CDR3 has 15 residues. The germline gives CDR1 SGHVS, CDR2 FQNEAQ. J lost 2 bases, V lost 2 bases, and 5 bases had no gene match. CDR3 DNA: TGTGCCAGCAGCTTATTAGCGGGGAGCCCCTACGAGCAGTACTTC. Residues: CASSLLAGSPYEQYF.

This clonotype was seen a few times. The genes are TRBV12-3 or TRBV12-4 and TRBJ2-7; 7 bases agree with TRBD2. The CDR3 runs to 14 residues. V dropped 3 bases and J dropped 2; count of bases not matched to a gene: 4. The CDR3 sequence: CASSLERGAYEQYF. CDR3 sequence (DNA): TGTGCCAGCAGTTTGGAGCGGGGAGCCTACGAGCAGTACTTC.

The V gene is TRBV3-1, the J gene TRBJ2-1; D uncertain. This CDR3 spans 13 amino acids. Trimming pared 4 bases from V and 10 bases from J, leaving 14 bases between. CDR1 is LGHDT, CDR2 YNNKEL, per germline (reference sequence). CDR3 residues: CASSPDGFVEQFF. Written as DNA, the CDR3 is TGTGCCAGCAGCCCCGATGGGTTCGTGGAGCAGTTCTTC.

In its sample, this clonotype was seen a few times. This chain uses TRBV12-3 or TRBV12-4 with TRBJ2-1; D gene unclear. The V end lost 4 bases, the J end lost 4 bases, and 14 bases lay between the germline ends. This CDR3 is 15 amino acids long. The CDR3 DNA reads as TGTGCCAGCAGTTACGAGCCGACTCGTTACAATGAGCAGTTCTTC. This translates into CASSYEPTRYNEQFF.

This clonotype turned up a few times. This sequence joins TRBV12-3 or TRBV12-4 and TRBJ1-1, with D unresolved. V was cut by 6 bases and J by 3 bases, with 14 bases left in between. The CDR3 extends over 14 amino acids. CDR3 sequence reads: CASSPGRPHTEAFF. DNA of the CDR3: TGTGCCAGCAGCCCCGGGAGGCCACACACTGAAGCTTTCTTT.

The chain employs TRBV6-2 or TRBV6-3 and TRBJ1-1; D call uncertain. Trimming pared 7 bases from V and 1 base from J, leaving 16 bases between. This CDR3 has 15 amino acids. The germline gives CDR1 MNHEY, CDR2 SVGEGT. DNA for the CDR3: TGTGCCAGCAACCCTACCCTCGCAGGGAACACTGAAGCTTTCTTT. Translation gives CASNPTLAGNTEAFF.

The chain links TRBV12-3 or TRBV12-4 to TRBJ2-7; TRBD1 matches 10 bases. The CDR3 covers 18 residues. The J segment lost 4 bases and the V segment lost 2 bases, leaving 14 bases of the junction unmatched. This chain's CDR3 is CASSLNYNTGTGDYEQYF. The CDR3 DNA reads TGTGCCAGCAGTTTAAACTATAATACAGGGACAGGGGATTACGAGCAGTACTTC.

The sample holds a few counts of this clonotype. The chain combines TRBV5-6 with TRBJ2-3; maybe TRBD1 (5 bases). CDR1 is SGHDT, CDR2 YYEEEE, per germline. V was clipped by 4 bases and J by 2 bases, with 11 bases between them. The CDR3 consists of 14 residues. Here the CDR3 reads CASSPKGNTDTQYF. CDR3 in DNA: TGTGCCAGCAGCCCGAAGGGGAACACAGATACGCAGTATTTT.

The chain links TRBV5-1 to TRBJ2-7; 8 bases fit TRBD2. CDR3 length equals 14 residues. V shed 4 bases and J 6 bases; nucleotides not matched to a gene: 9. Germline V gene lookup returns CDR1 SGHRS and CDR2 YFSETQ. The CDR3 region is CASSPGRGACEQYF. The CDR3, as DNA: TGCGCCAGCAGCCCCGGGCGGGGGGCGTGCGAGCAGTACTTC.

The chain links TRBV20-1 to TRBJ2-5; D is possibly TRBD1 or TRBD2 (5 bases each). Trimming pared 0 bases from V and 2 bases from J, leaving 19 bases between. Germline V gives CDR1 DFQATT, CDR2 SNEGSKA (reference sequence). This CDR3 contains 17 residues. CDR3: CSARDLLLRDGQETQYF. The CDR3 nucleotides are TGCAGTGCTAGAGATTTATTACTCCGGGACGGACAAGAGACCCAGTACTTC.

The chain combines TRBV2 with TRBJ1-3, with D possibly matching TRBD1 (5 bases). Germline V lookup: CDR1 SNHLY, CDR2 FYNNEI. This CDR3 is 18 amino acids long. V shed 5 bases and J shed 2 bases, with 22 bases lying between them. The CDR3 loop reads CASSRLKTGYGTGNTIYF. The CDR3 nucleotides read TGTGCCAGCAGTAGGCTGAAAACAGGTTACGGGACTGGAAACACCATATATTTT.

This clonotype has a handful of counts. The chain links TRBV12-3 or TRBV12-4 to TRBJ2-7; D unresolved. V lost 1 base to trimming and J lost 4 bases, with 17 bases between them. This CDR3 is built from 16 residues. The CDR3 sequence is CASSLGHYKSGYEQYF. CDR3 in DNA: TGTGCCAGCAGTTTAGGTCACTACAAATCTGGGTACGAGCAGTACTTC.

The V gene is TRBV12-3 or TRBV12-4, the J gene TRBJ1-5; no clear D. Trimming pared 3 bases from V and 3 bases from J, leaving 6 bases between. The CDR3 totals 13 residues. In DNA, the CDR3 is TGTGCCAGCAGTTTTTCGTTCAATCAGCCCCAGCATTTT. Protein sequence: CASSFSFNQPQHF.

This rearrangement joins TRBV19 to TRBJ2-2; TRBD2 matches at 8 bases. CDR1 and CDR2 from the germline V gene are LNHDA and SQIVND (reference sequence). Trimming took 6 bases from V and 1 from J; bases not matched to a gene: 7. The length of the CDR3 is 16 residues. The chain's CDR3 is CASSSRGAQNTGELFF. CDR3 DNA sequence: TGTGCCAGTAGCTCGCGGGGGGCCCAGAACACCGGGGAGCTGTTTTTT.

Remarks on this clonotype: Compared with germline, one end of the junction differs, possibly owing to a read error. The gene calls are TRBV14 and TRBJ2-2; possibly TRBD1 for D (6 bases). The length of the CDR3 is 16 residues. CDR1 is SGHDN and CDR2 is FVKESK in the germline V gene. The CDR3 coding sequence is TGTGTCAGCAGCTCAATTGGACAGATCGTCACCGGGGAGCTGTTTTTT. This sequence encodes CVSSSIGQIVTGELFF.

This sequence joins TRBV9 and TRBJ2-3; maybe TRBD2 (6 bases). The CDR3 sequence is 15 residues long. Germline V gene lookup returns CDR1 SGDLS and CDR2 YYNGEE. Trimming shortened V by 2 bases and J by 0 bases, and 10 bases separated the two germline ends. The CDR3 loop reads CASSVGGISTDTQYF. The CDR3 bases are TGTGCCAGCAGCGTCGGCGGGATTAGCACAGATACGCAGTATTTT.

The chain couples TRBV29-1 to TRBJ1-4; possible D gene TRBD1, 6 bases. The germline gives CDR1 SQVTM, CDR2 ANQGSEA. The CDR3 consists of 11 residues. V lost 4 bases, J lost 8 bases, and 8 bases lay in between. CDR3 loop: CSVVRGEKLFF. Here the CDR3 DNA reads TGCAGCGTTGTGAGGGGGGAAAAACTGTTTTTT.

This clonotype has only a few counts. The chain recombines TRBV12-3 or TRBV12-4 with TRBJ1-5, with no clear D. V gave up 6 bases and J gave up 4 bases, with 13 bases separating them. The CDR3 consists of 14 residues. The CDR3 reads CASSPAGKNQPQHF. The CDR3 bases are TGTGCCAGCAGCCCTGCTGGTAAAAATCAGCCCCAGCATTTT.

This chain connects TRBV20-1 to TRBJ1-1; tentative D call: TRBD1 (5 bases). Trimming removed 4 bases from V and 3 bases from J, with 12 bases in between. Germline CDR1 and CDR2: DFQATT and SNEGSKA (reference sequence). The CDR3 sequence is 13 residues long. The CDR3 region is CSAIPWGDTEAFF. CDR3 nucleotide sequence: TGCAGTGCTATCCCTTGGGGGGACACTGAAGCTTTCTTT.

This clonotype was counted ten times or more. J is TRBJ2-7 and V is TRBV4-1, with 9 positions matching TRBD1. The CDR3 has 16 residues. CDR1 and CDR2 from the germline V gene are MGHRA and YSYEKL. The V and J ends lost 5 bases and 2 bases, in that order; junction bases with no gene match: 10. The chain's CDR3 is CASSGHSRDRAYEQYF. The CDR3 coding sequence is TGCGCCAGCAGCGGACATTCCCGGGACAGGGCCTACGAGCAGTACTTC.

The chain uses TRBV20-1 and TRBJ2-7; D is uncertain. V lost 5 bases and J 2 bases, leaving 10 bases between the germline ends. The CDR3 contains 12 residues. Germline V lookup: CDR1 DFQATT, CDR2 SNEGSKA (reference sequence). The CDR3: CSAPGKPYEQYF. Here the CDR3 DNA reads TGCAGTGCTCCTGGTAAACCCTACGAGCAGTACTTC.

This clonotype was observed a handful of times. V and J are TRBV28 and TRBJ2-4; no clear D gene. V gave up 3 bases and J gave up 4 bases, with 10 bases separating them. Germline assignment: CDR1 MDHEN and CDR2 SYDVKM. The length of the CDR3 is 14 residues. The CDR3: CASSFASAKNIQYF. The CDR3 DNA reads TGTGCCAGCAGTTTTGCTAGTGCGAAAAACATTCAGTACTTC.

The count of this clonotype is one. This rearrangement joins TRBV7-2 to TRBJ2-5; D is tentatively TRBD1 or TRBD2 (5 bases each). Per germline, CDR1 SGHTA and CDR2 FQGNSA. This CDR3 has 13 residues. The germline V and J ends were trimmed by 3 bases and 5 bases, with 10 bases remaining between them. The CDR3 here is CASSFTRGETQYF. CDR3 nucleotides: TGTGCCAGCAGCTTCACTAGGGGCGAGACCCAGTACTTC.

This clonotype has at least ten counts. The rearrangement links TRBV12-3 or TRBV12-4 to TRBJ2-1, with 8 nucleotides matching TRBD2. The CDR3 runs 15 residues. V shed 3 bases, J shed 7 bases, and the junction held 8 bases outside the gene matches. This chain's CDR3 is CASSLLAGLVNEQFF. DNA of the CDR3: TGTGCCAGCAGTTTGTTAGCGGGGCTAGTTAATGAGCAGTTCTTC.

This clonotype was recorded a few times. The chain uses TRBV20-1 and TRBJ1-1; D remains unclear. The CDR3 is 14 amino acids. Looked up from germline, CDR1 is DFQATT and CDR2 is SNEGSKA (reference sequence). The ends were cut back, 3 bases at V and 0 bases at J, with 11 bases in the middle. CDR3 in DNA: TGCAGTGCTAGGCGGGGTTTGCTGAACACTGAAGCTTTCTTT. Its protein is CSARRGLLNTEAFF.

The rearrangement uses TRBV4-1 and TRBJ2-2; D may be TRBD1 or TRBD2 (5 bases each). The CDR3 length is 19 residues. Trimming took 1 base from V and 2 from J, leaving 20 bases between them. Germline-derived CDR1 and CDR2 are MGHRA and YSYEKL. CDR3 sequence: CASSQVFSGRITNTGELFF. The CDR3 DNA follows: TGCGCCAGCAGCCAAGTTTTTTCGGGACGGATAACTAACACCGGGGAGCTGTTTTTT.